These 5 T cell receptor beta chains originate from one sample sequenced in a study of CD8 T cells in ankylosing spondylitis. Using its own MiXCR run on the 5' RACE reads, TCRdb lists one record per CDR3 protein. The sample records a few hundred thousand distinct CDR3 sequences, around 21% being singletons. The specimen was blood, either unsorted or a sorted T cell fraction (not recorded which). The receptors were sampled from a female donor with ankylosing spondylitis or in good health (not recorded which).

This clonotype was recorded at least ten times. The V and J genes are TRBV29-1 and TRBJ2-2, with D tentatively TRBD1 (6 bases). Germline values: CDR1 SQVTM, CDR2 ANQGSEA. The CDR3 is made up of 14 amino acids. V was clipped by 6 bases and J by 5 bases, with 16 bases between them. CDR3 sequence reads: CSVAQGQGTGELFF. CDR3 nucleotides: TGCAGCGTCGCACAGGGTCAGGGTACCGGGGAGCTGTTTTTT.

This clonotype was seen a few times. The chain employs TRBV6-1 and TRBJ2-3; 11 nucleotides line up with TRBD1. V was clipped by 6 bases and J by 10 bases; unmatched bases: 12. Per germline, CDR1 MNHNS and CDR2 SASEGT. This CDR3 comprises 15 residues. CDR3 in DNA: TGTGCCAGCAGCCCTAGTCGGACAGGGGGCGGGTCGCAGTATTTT. This codes for CASSPSRTGGGSQYF.

This clonotype was picked up a small number of times. The rearrangement uses TRBV12-3 or TRBV12-4 and TRBJ2-1; 15 nucleotides align to TRBD2. V dropped 4 bases and J dropped 3; count of bases not matched to a gene: 16. The CDR3 sequence is 21 residues long. This CDR3 reads CASSSLGGLAGGHSFYNEQFF. CDR3 nucleotide sequence: TGTGCCAGCAGTTCCCTAGGTGGACTAGCGGGAGGGCATAGTTTCTACAATGAGCAGTTCTTC.

In this sample, this clonotype turned up a few times. The V and J genes are TRBV20-1 and TRBJ2-1; TRBD1 aligns across 8 bases. The germline V gene has CDR1 DFQATT and CDR2 SNEGSKA (reference sequence). This CDR3 has 14 residues. The CDR3 region has the DNA TGCGGGATTAACTCGGACAGGGCGTGGGATGAGCAGTTCTTC. Residues: CGINSDRAWDEQFF.

There are many counts of this clonotype. This rearrangement joins TRBV20-1 to TRBJ2-1; D call uncertain. The CDR3 spans 14 residues. The ends were cut back, 1 base at V and 14 bases at J, with 21 bases in the middle. Germline V gene data show CDR1 as DFQATT and CDR2 as SNEGSKA (reference sequence). The CDR3 DNA is TGCAGTGCTAGAGCGGTGGTAGGGATGGGAAGAGAGTTCTTC. The encoded protein is CSARAVVGMGREFF.